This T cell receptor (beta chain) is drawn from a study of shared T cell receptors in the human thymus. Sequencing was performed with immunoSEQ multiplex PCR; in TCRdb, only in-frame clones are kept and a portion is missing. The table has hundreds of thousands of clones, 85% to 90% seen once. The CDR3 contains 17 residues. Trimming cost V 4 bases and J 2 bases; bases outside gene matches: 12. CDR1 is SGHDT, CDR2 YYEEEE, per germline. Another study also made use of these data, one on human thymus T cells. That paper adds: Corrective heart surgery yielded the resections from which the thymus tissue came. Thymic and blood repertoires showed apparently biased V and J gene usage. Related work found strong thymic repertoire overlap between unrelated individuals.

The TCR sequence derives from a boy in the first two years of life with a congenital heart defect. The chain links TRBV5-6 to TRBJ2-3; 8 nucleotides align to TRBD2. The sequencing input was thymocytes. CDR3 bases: TGTGCCAGCAGCCTACTAGCCTTCGGGAGGGACACAGATACGCAGTATTTT. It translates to CASSLLAFGRDTDTQYF.